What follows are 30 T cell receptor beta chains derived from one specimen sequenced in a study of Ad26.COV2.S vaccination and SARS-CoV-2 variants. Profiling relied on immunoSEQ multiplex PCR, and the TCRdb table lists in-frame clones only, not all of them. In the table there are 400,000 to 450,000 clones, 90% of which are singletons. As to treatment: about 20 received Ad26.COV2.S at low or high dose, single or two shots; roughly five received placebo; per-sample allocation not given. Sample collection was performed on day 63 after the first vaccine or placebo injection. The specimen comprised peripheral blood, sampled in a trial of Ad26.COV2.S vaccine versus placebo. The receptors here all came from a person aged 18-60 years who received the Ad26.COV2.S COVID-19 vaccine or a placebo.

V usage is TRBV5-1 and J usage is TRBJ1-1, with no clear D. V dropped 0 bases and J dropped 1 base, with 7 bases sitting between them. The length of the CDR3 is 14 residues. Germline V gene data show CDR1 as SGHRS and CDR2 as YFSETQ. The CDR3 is CASSLDWANTEAFF. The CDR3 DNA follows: TGCGCCAGCAGCTTGGATTGGGCGAACACTGAAGCTTTCTTT.

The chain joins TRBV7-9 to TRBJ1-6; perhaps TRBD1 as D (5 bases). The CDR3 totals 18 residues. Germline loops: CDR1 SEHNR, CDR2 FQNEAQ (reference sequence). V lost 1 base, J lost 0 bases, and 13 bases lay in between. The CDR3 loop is CASSLGTWGRSYNSPLHF. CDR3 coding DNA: TGTGCCAGCAGCTTAGGGACATGGGGTCGCTCCTATAATTCACCCCTCCACTTT.

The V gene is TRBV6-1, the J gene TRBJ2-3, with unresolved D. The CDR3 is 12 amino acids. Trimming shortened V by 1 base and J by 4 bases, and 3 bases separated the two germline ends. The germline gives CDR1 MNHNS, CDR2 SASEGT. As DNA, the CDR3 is TGTGCCAGCAGTGAAGAAGCAGATACGCAGTATTTT. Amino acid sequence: CASSEEADTQYF.

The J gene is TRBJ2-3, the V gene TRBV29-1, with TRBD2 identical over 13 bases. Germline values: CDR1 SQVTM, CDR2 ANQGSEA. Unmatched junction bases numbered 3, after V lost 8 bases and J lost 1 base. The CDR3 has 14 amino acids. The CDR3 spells CSLGLAGRTDTQYF. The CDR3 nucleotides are TGCAGCCTGGGACTAGCGGGACGCACAGATACGCAGTATTTT.

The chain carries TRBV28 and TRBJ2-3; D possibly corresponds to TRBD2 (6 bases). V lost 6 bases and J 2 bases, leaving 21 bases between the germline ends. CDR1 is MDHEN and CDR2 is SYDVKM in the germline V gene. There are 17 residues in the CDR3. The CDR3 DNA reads TGTGCCAGCAGGGGACTCTTAAGGGACTGGGACACAGATACGCAGTATTTT. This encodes CASRGLLRDWDTDTQYF.

The CDR3 sequence: CASSLEGDDRAGEQYF. The CDR3 bases are TGCGCCAGCAGCTTGGAAGGAGACGACAGGGCGGGTGAGCAGTACTTC. This chain links TRBV5-1 with TRBJ2-7; TRBD1 matches at 7 bases. This CDR3 contains 16 residues. V trimming: 0 bases; J trimming: 7 bases; junction bases outside the gene matches: 13. The germline gives CDR1 SGHRS, CDR2 YFSETQ.

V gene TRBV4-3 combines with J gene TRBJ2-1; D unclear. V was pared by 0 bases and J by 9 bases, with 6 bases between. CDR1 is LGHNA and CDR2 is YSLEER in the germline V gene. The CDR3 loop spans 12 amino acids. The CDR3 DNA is TGCGCCAGCAGCCAAGAGCGACGTGAGCAGTTCTTC. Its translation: CASSQERREQFF.

CDR3 loop: CASSYSGTGMSYEQYF. In nucleotides, the CDR3 is TGTGCCAGCAGTTACTCTGGGACAGGGATGTCCTACGAGCAGTACTTC. V and J are TRBV6-5 and TRBJ2-7; TRBD1 matches at 9 bases. Trimming took 0 bases from V and 1 from J; bases not matched to a gene: 4. The germline V gene encodes CDR1 MNHEY and CDR2 SVGAGI. This CDR3 comprises 16 residues.

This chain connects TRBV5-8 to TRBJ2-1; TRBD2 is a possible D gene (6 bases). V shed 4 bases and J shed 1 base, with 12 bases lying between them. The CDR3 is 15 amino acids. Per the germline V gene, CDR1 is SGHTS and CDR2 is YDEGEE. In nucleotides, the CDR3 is TGTGCCAGCAGCCTTGGGGGGACGTCCTACAATGAGCAGTTCTTC. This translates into CASSLGGTSYNEQFF.

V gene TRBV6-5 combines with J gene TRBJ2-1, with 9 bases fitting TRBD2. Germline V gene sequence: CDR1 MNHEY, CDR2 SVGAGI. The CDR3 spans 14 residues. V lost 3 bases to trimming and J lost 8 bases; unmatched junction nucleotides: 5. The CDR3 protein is CASSYSGRFYEQFF. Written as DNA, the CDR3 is TGTGCCAGCAGTTATAGCGGGAGATTCTATGAGCAGTTCTTC.

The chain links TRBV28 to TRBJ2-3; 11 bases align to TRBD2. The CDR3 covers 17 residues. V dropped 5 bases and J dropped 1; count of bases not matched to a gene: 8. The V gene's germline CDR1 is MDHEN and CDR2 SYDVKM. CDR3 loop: CASSNVGLAGGTDTQYF. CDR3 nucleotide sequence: TGTGCCAGCAGTAACGTAGGACTAGCGGGTGGCACAGATACGCAGTATTTT.

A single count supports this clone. The CDR3 nucleotides read TGTGCCAGCACGAAGACTAGGAACGGGGAGCTGTTTTTT. Its protein is CASTKTRNGELFF. The chain is built from TRBV6-6 and TRBJ2-2, with D perhaps matching TRBD2 (6 bases). This CDR3 is built from 13 residues. V was trimmed by 7 bases and J by 7 bases, leaving 13 bases between them. Germline CDR1 MNHNY, CDR2 SVGAGI (reference sequence).

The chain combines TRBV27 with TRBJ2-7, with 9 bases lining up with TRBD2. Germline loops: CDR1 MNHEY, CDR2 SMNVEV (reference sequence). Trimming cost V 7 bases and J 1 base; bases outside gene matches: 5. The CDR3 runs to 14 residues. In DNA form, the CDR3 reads TGTGCCAGCACCCCCCTAGCGGGGTCCTACGAGCAGTACTTC. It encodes CASTPLAGSYEQYF.

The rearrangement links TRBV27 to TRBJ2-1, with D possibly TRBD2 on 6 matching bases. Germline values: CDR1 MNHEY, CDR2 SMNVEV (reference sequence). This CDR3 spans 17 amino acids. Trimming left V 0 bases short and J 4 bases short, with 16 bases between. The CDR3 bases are TGTGCCAGCAGTTTATCCCCCGCGGTAGCGGTGTACAATGAGCAGTTCTTC. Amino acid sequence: CASSLSPAVAVYNEQFF.

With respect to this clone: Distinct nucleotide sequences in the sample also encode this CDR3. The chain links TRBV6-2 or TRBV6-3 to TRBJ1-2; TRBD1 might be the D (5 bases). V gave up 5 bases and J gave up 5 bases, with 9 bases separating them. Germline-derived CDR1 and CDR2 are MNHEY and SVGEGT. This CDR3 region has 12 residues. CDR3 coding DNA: TGTGCCAGCAGTCGGGACGTTTATGGCTACACCTTC. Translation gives CASSRDVYGYTF.

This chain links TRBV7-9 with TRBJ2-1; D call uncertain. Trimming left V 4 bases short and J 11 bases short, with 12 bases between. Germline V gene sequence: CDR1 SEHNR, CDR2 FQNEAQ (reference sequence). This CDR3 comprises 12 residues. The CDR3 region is CASSSDRAQQFF. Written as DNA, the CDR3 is TGTGCCAGCAGCTCGGATCGGGCCCAGCAGTTCTTC.

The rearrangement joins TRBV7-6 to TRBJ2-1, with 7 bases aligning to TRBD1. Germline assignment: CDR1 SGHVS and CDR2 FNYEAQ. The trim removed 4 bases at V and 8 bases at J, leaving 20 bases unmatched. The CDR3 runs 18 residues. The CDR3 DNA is TGTGCCAGCAGCTCCAAAACCGAGCCGGGACAGATCCCTCATGAGCAGTTCTTC. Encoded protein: CASSSKTEPGQIPHEQFF.

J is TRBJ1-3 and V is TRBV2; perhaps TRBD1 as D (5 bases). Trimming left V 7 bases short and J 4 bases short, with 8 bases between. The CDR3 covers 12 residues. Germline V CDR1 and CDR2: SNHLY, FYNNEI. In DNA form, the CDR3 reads TGTGCCAGCAAAGGGGAGGGAAACACCATATATTTT. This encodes CASKGEGNTIYF.

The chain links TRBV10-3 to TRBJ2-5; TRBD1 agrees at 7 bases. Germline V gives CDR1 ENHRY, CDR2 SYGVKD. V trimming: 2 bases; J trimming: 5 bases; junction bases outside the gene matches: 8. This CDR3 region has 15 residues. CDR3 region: CAISEPAGGEETQYF. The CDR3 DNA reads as TGTGCCATCAGTGAGCCCGCAGGGGGAGAGGAGACCCAGTACTTC.

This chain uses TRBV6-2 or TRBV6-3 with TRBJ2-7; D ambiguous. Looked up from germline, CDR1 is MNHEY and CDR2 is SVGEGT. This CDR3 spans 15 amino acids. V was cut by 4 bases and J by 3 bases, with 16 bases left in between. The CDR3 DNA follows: TGTGCCAGCAGTTCGGGCTTCGGACGCTACTACGAGCAGTACTTC. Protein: CASSSGFGRYYEQYF.

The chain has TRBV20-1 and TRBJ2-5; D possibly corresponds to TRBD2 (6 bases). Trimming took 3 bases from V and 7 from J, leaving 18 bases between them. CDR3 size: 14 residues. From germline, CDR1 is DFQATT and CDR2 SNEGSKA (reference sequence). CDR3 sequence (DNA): TGCAGTGCTAGTAGGGCGGGAACCTCTGGGACCCAGTACTTC. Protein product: CSASRAGTSGTQYF.

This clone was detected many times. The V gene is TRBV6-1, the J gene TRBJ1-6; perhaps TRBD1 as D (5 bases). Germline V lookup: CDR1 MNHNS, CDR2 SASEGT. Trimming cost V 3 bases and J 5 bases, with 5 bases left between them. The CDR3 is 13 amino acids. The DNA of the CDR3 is TGTGCCAGCAGTGACAGGGATAATTCACCCCTCCACTTT. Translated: CASSDRDNSPLHF.

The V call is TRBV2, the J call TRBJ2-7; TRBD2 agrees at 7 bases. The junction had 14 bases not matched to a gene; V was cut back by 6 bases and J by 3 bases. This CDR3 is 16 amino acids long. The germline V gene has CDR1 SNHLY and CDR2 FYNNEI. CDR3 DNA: TGTGCCAGCAGGAAACAACCGGGACTATCAGACTACGAGCAGTACTTC. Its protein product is CASRKQPGLSDYEQYF.

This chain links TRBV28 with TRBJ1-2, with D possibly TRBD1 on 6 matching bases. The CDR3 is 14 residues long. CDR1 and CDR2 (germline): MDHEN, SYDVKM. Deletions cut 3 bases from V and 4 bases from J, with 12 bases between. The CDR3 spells CASSFAGGGYGYTF. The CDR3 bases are TGTGCCAGCAGTTTTGCCGGGGGCGGCTATGGCTACACCTTC.

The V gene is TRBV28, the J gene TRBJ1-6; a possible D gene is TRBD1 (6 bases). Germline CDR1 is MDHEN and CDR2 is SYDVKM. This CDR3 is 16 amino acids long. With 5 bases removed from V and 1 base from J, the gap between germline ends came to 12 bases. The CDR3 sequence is CASSAQGSSYNSPLHF. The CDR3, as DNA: TGTGCCAGCAGTGCACAGGGTAGTTCCTATAATTCACCCCTCCACTTT. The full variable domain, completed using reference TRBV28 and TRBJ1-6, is DVKVTQSSRYLVKRTGEKVFLECVQDMDHENMFWYRQDPGLGLRLIYFSYDVKMKEKGDIPEGYSVSREKKERFSLILESASTNQTSMYLCASSAQGSSYNSPLHFGNGTRLTVT.

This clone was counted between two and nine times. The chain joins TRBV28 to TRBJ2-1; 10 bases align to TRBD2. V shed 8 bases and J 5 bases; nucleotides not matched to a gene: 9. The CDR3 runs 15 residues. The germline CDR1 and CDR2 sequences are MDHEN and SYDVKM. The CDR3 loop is CASSDSGRANNEQFF. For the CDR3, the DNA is TGTGCCAGCTCCGACAGCGGGAGGGCAAACAATGAGCAGTTCTTC.

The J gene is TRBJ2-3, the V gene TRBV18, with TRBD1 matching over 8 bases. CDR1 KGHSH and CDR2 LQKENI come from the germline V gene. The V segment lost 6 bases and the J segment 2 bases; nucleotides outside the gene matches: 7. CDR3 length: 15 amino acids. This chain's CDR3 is CASSSGTGSTDTQYF. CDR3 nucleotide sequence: TGTGCCAGCTCGTCCGGGACAGGATCCACAGATACGCAGTATTTT.

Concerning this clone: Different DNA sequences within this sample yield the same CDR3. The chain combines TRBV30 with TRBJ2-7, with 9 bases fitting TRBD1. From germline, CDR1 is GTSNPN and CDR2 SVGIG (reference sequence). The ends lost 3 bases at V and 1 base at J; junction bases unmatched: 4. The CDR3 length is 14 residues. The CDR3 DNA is TGTGCCTGGAGACCGGGACAGGGTTCCTACGAGCAGTACTTC. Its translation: CAWRPGQGSYEQYF.

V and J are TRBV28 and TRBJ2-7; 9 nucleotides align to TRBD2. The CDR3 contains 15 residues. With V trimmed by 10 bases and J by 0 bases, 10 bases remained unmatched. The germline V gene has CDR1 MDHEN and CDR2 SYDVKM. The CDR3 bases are TGTGCCACTACAAGGTATAGCGGGAGCTCCTACGAGCAGTACTTC. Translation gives CATTRYSGSSYEQYF. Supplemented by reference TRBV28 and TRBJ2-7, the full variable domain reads DVKVTQSSRYLVKRTGEKVFLECVQDMDHENMFWYRQDPGLGLRLIYFSYDVKMKEKGDIPEGYSVSREKKERFSLILESASTNQTSMYLCATTRYSGSSYEQYFGPGTRLTVT.

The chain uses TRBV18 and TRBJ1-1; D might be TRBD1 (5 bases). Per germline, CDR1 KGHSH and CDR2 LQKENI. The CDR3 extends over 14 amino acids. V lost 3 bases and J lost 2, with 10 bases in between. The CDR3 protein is CASSPTATNTEAFF. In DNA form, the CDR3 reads TGTGCCAGCTCACCGACAGCTACAAACACTGAAGCTTTCTTT.